The next 27 T cell receptor beta chains were all read from a single sample in a study of tumor-infiltrating lymphocytes in primary liver carcinoma. Unsorted whole blood supplied the blood RNA, and germline DNA was isolated too. The authors made TCR beta cDNA from approximately 500 ng total RNA with a constant-region primer. Construction of TCR beta libraries relied on three successive nested multiplex PCR rounds employing slightly modified ARM-PCR. Both of the initial two PCR rounds ran for approximately 10 cycles and employed TRBV1-TRBV30 forward primers alongside a C-beta reverse primer. One entry per CDR3 protein results from TCRdb running MiXCR on the multiplex PCR reads. The sample shows fewer than 250,000 distinct CDR3 sequences, 65% of them seen only once. The material sequenced was peripheral blood. The source is a woman in her sixties with primary liver carcinoma and hepatitis B virus infection.

A note on this clonotype: An end of the junction does not agree with germline; a read error may underlie this. The J gene is TRBJ1-2, the V gene TRBV6-5; 8 bases map to TRBD1. The CDR3 extends over 14 amino acids. Germline values: CDR1 MNHEY, CDR2 SVGAGI. CDR3 amino acids: CVSRIQDRGGGYTF. The CDR3, as DNA: TGTGTCAGCAGGATACAAGACAGGGGAGGTGGCTACACCTTC.

Concerning this clonotype: This may arise from a read error, as a much more abundant clone is one base away. The CDR3 reads CASSKPTEMGDNEQFF. DNA of the CDR3: TGTGCCAGCAGTAAACCGACAGAGATGGGGGACAATGAGCAGTTCTTC. The chain joins TRBV6-6 to TRBJ2-1; D possibly matches TRBD1 or TRBD2 (5 bases each). The V and J ends lost 5 bases and 5 bases respectively, with 19 bases between them. The CDR3 contains 16 residues. Per germline, CDR1 MNHNY and CDR2 SVGAGI (reference sequence).

As regards this clonotype: One junction end does not reproduce the germline sequence, and a read error may be involved. The rearrangement uses TRBV11-2 and TRBJ2-5; no firm D call. The CDR3 runs to 12 residues. CDR1 and CDR2 from the germline V gene are SGHAT and FQNNGV. The CDR3, as DNA: TGTGCCAGTAGCTTAGCAGAAGAGAACCAGTACTTC. Protein product: CASSLAEENQYF.

As to this clonotype: This may be a read error, as it is one base from a much larger clone. The CDR3 loop is CASSPGLAYNEQSF. DNA of the CDR3: TGTGCCAGCAGTCCGGGACTAGCCTACAATGAGCAGTCCTTC. The V call is TRBV6-5, the J call TRBJ2-1; TRBD2 matches 9 bases. CDR1 and CDR2 (germline): MNHEY, SVGAGI. The CDR3 length is 14 residues.

This clonotype occurred once. A much larger clone sits a single nucleotide away, making a read error possible. The CDR3, as DNA: TGCAGCGCTCACGTGGGGGATACGCAGTATTTT. It encodes CSAHVGDTQYF. V is TRBV29-1 and J is TRBJ2-3; D unresolved. V shed 7 bases and J shed 6 bases, with 11 bases lying between them. The CDR3 length is 11 residues. Germline V gene data show CDR1 as SQVTM and CDR2 as ANQGSEA.

V usage is TRBV20-1 and J usage is TRBJ2-1, with D unclear. The germline CDR1 and CDR2 sequences are DFQATT and SNEGSKA (reference sequence). V dropped 1 base and J dropped 4 bases, with 8 bases sitting between them. This CDR3 contains 13 residues. The CDR3 DNA is TGCAGTGCTAGAGTTGCTGAATACAATGAGCAGTTCTTC. It specifies CSARVAEYNEQFF.

This clonotype has just one count. Given a much more abundant clone one base away, this may be a read error. This chain connects TRBV6-1 to TRBJ2-7, with D tentatively TRBD2 (7 bases). The CDR3 is 14 residues long. Germline CDR1 and CDR2: MNHNS and SASEGT. Here the CDR3 reads CASSEPGGPYKQYF. The CDR3 DNA follows: TGTGCCAGCAGTGAGCCGGGGGGCCCCTACAAGCAGTACTTC.

The sample holds one count of this clonotype. Since a much larger clone is just one base distant, this may be a read error. This chain connects TRBV10-2 to TRBJ2-2; TRBD2 aligns across 7 bases. This CDR3 spans 15 amino acids. Germline V gene data show CDR1 as WSHSY and CDR2 as SAAADI. CDR3 nucleotide sequence: TGCGCCAGCAGTGAGTCGCGGCTAGCGGCCGGGGGGCTGTTTTTT. Translation gives CASSESRLAAGGLFF.

The rearrangement joins TRBV2 to TRBJ2-2; weak D call: TRBD2 (6 bases). Trimming removed 6 bases from V and 4 bases from J, with 12 bases in between. The CDR3 runs to 14 residues. Germline CDR1 SNHLY, CDR2 FYNNEI. The CDR3 nucleotides read TGTGCCAGCAGGGGGAGCGGGCGCACCGGGGAGCTGTTTTTT. Protein: CASRGSGRTGELFF.

The V gene is TRBV11-2, the J gene TRBJ2-1; D gene unclear. With 0 bases removed from V and 10 bases from J, the gap between germline ends came to 16 bases. The CDR3 consists of 15 residues. Germline V gives CDR1 SGHAT, CDR2 FQNNGV. Here the CDR3 reads CASSLELSAHGEQFF. For the CDR3, the DNA is TGTGCCAGCAGCTTAGAACTATCGGCGCACGGAGAGCAGTTCTTC.

On this clonotype: The junction and the germline gene differ at one end; a read error may be behind it. The chain combines TRBV5-6 with TRBJ1-5; D is unresolved. Germline V gene data show CDR1 as SGHDT and CDR2 as YYEEEE. This CDR3 comprises 12 residues. The CDR3 DNA reads as TGTGCCAGTAGCTTTAGGAATCGGCCCCAGCATTTT. Residues: CASSFRNRPQHF.

To note about this clonotype: This may stem from a read error, because a much larger clone lies one nucleotide away. The V gene is TRBV6-1, the J gene TRBJ2-7; tentative D call: TRBD1 (5 bases). Germline lookup yields CDR1 MNHNS and CDR2 SASEGT. CDR3 length: 15 residues. The CDR3 protein is CVSSGFGRDSYEQYF. In DNA form, the CDR3 reads TGTGTCAGCAGTGGTTTTGGCAGGGACTCCTACGAGCAGTACTTC.

In regard to this clonotype: Here the CDR3 omits its conserved ending phenylalanine or tryptophan, so a read error is the likely source. J is TRBJ2-5 and V is TRBV11-1; no reliable D call. There are 12 residues in the CDR3. Germline-derived CDR1 and CDR2 are SGHAT and FQDESV (reference sequence). The CDR3 nucleotides are TGTACCAGCAGCTCAAACCAAGAGACACAGTACTCC. Translation: CTSSSNQETQYS.

There are a few counts of this clonotype. J is TRBJ2-5 and V is TRBV10-1; D is possibly TRBD1 (6 bases). The length of the CDR3 is 16 residues. CDR1 and CDR2 from the germline V gene are WNHNN and SYGVQD (reference sequence). Trimming removed 3 bases from V and 3 bases from J, with 17 bases in between. CDR3 in amino acids: CASSDFGARGEETQYF. The CDR3, as DNA: TGCGCCAGCAGTGATTTCGGGGCCAGGGGCGAAGAGACCCAGTACTTC.

Notes on this clonotype: An end of the junction does not agree with germline; a read error may underlie this. The V call is TRBV11-2, the J call TRBJ1-2; D is undetermined. CDR1 and CDR2 (germline): SGHAT, FQNNGV. The CDR3 runs to 15 residues. CDR3 residues: CASSSVGIGRYGDTF. In DNA form, the CDR3 reads TGTGCCAGCAGCTCGGTAGGGATAGGGCGCTATGGCGACACCTTC.

The chain uses TRBV6-1 and TRBJ2-4; 7 bases fit TRBD1. The CDR3 runs 15 residues. The germline CDR1 and CDR2 sequences are MNHNS and SASEGT. The V gene end was trimmed by 4 bases and the J gene end by 7 bases; junction bases not matched to a gene: 10. CDR3 protein: CASSAYRDSPNIQYF. CDR3 nucleotides: TGTGCCAGCAGTGCCTACCGGGACAGCCCCAACATTCAGTACTTC.

With respect to this clonotype: The CDR3 does not close with the conserved phenylalanine or tryptophan, likely indicating a read error. The rearrangement joins TRBV29-1 to TRBJ2-3; the D call may be TRBD1 or TRBD2 (7 bases each). Trimming left V 6 bases short and J 6 bases short, with 16 bases between. CDR1 and CDR2 from the germline V gene are SQVTM and ANQGSEA. The CDR3 has 13 residues. CDR3 DNA sequence: TGCAGCGTGGCGGGAGACAGGGAGGATACGCAGTATCTT. Translation gives CSVAGDREDTQYL.

This clonotype was found a few times. This chain joins TRBV6-5 and TRBJ1-2; TRBD1 aligns across 9 bases. Germline V gene data show CDR1 as MNHEY and CDR2 as SVGAGI. The CDR3 runs 13 residues. V was clipped by 6 bases and J by 4 bases; unmatched bases: 3. The CDR3 DNA reads TGTGCCAGCAGCTTACAGGGGGCCTATGGCTACACCTTC. Its protein is CASSLQGAYGYTF.

About this clonotype itself: A much larger clone differs by one base, so this may be a read error. The V and J genes are TRBV12-3 or TRBV12-4 and TRBJ1-1; possibly TRBD1 for D (6 bases). The CDR3 extends over 14 amino acids. V gave up 6 bases and J gave up 5 bases, with 16 bases separating them. DNA of the CDR3: TGTGCCAGCAGCTCTAGGGGGACGGGGACTGAAGCTTTCTTT. Its translation: CASSSRGTGTEAFF.

This chain connects TRBV7-9 to TRBJ2-7; 9 nucleotides match TRBD1. Germline loops: CDR1 SEHNR, CDR2 FQNEAQ (reference sequence). The CDR3 has 15 amino acids. V dropped 3 bases and J dropped 6; count of bases not matched to a gene: 9. Here the CDR3 reads CASSFIGTGSLEQYF. In DNA form, the CDR3 reads TGTGCCAGCAGCTTCATTGGGACAGGGAGCCTCGAGCAGTACTTC.

The rearrangement uses TRBV5-1 and TRBJ2-1; tentative D call: TRBD1 (5 bases). The CDR3 sequence is 14 residues long. Trimming took 0 bases from V and 6 from J, leaving 10 bases between them. Germline V gene sequence: CDR1 SGHRS, CDR2 YFSETQ. This CDR3 reads CASSLGGRSNEQFF. The DNA for the CDR3 is TGCGCCAGCAGCTTGGGGGGCCGCTCCAATGAGCAGTTCTTC.

As regards this clonotype: Relative to the germline gene, one junction end is altered; a read error may explain this. The chain links TRBV11-2 to TRBJ2-5, with D possibly being TRBD1 (6 bases). Germline V gene sequence: CDR1 SGHAT, CDR2 FQNNGV. The CDR3 contains 16 residues. The CDR3 spells CASSLVVRAGVRTQYF. As DNA, the CDR3 is TGTGCCAGCAGCTTAGTGGTCAGGGCAGGGGTCCGGACCCAATACTTC. Complete variable domain (other parts from reference TRBV11-2 and TRBJ2-5): EAGVAQSPRYKIIEKRQSVAFWCNPISGHATLYWYQQILGQGPKLLIQFQNNGVVDDSQLPKDRFSAERLKGVDSTLKIQPAKLEDSAVYLCASSLVVRAGVRTQYFGPGTRLLVL.

In nucleotides, the CDR3 is TGTGCCAGCAGCTTACGAGGGGGGACAGGGGGCATGGAGACCCAGTACTTC. It codes for CASSLRGGTGGMETQYF. The rearrangement links TRBV28 to TRBJ2-5, with TRBD1 identical over 12 bases. With V trimmed by 6 bases and J by 5 bases, 13 bases remained unmatched. Germline-derived CDR1 and CDR2 are MDHEN and SYDVKM. The CDR3 covers 17 residues. Complete variable domain (other parts from reference TRBV28 and TRBJ2-5): DVKVTQSSRYLVKRTGEKVFLECVQDMDHENMFWYRQDPGLGLRLIYFSYDVKMKEKGDIPEGYSVSREKKERFSLILESASTNQTSMYLCASSLRGGTGGMETQYFGPGTRLLVL.

This clonotype showed up many times. The genes are TRBV6-1 and TRBJ2-2, with D uncertain. V shed 7 bases and J shed 2 bases, with 11 bases lying between them. Germline V gives CDR1 MNHNS, CDR2 SASEGT. The CDR3 runs 14 residues. This CDR3 reads CASNLHGNTGELFF. The CDR3 nucleotides are TGTGCCAGCAACCTCCACGGAAACACCGGGGAGCTGTTTTTT.

J is TRBJ2-1 and V is TRBV10-3; no clear D. Trimming removed 7 bases at V and 4 bases at J, with 14 bases between. The CDR3 totals 14 residues. CDR1 and CDR2 from the germline V gene are ENHRY and SYGVKD. This chain's CDR3 is CAIIFNDLYNEQFF. The CDR3 DNA follows: TGTGCCATCATCTTCAATGATTTATACAATGAGCAGTTCTTC.

A few counts support this clonotype. The rearrangement links TRBV5-4 to TRBJ1-1; no firm D call. Germline CDR1 is SGHNT and CDR2 is YYREEE (reference sequence). The V end lost 0 bases, the J end lost 1 base, and 7 bases lay between the germline ends. The CDR3 spans 14 residues. CDR3 region: CASSLEQRNTEAFF. In DNA form, the CDR3 reads TGTGCCAGCAGCTTGGAGCAGAGGAACACTGAAGCTTTCTTT.

A note on this clonotype: One base away lies a much larger clone, so this may be a sequencing read error. The V and J genes are TRBV29-1 and TRBJ2-1; weak D call: TRBD2 (6 bases). CDR1 is SQVTM and CDR2 is ANQGSEA in the germline V gene. The CDR3 covers 15 residues. CDR3 loop: CSVGGGGISYSEQFF. DNA for the CDR3: TGCAGCGTTGGGGGTGGCGGGATCTCCTACAGTGAGCAGTTCTTC.